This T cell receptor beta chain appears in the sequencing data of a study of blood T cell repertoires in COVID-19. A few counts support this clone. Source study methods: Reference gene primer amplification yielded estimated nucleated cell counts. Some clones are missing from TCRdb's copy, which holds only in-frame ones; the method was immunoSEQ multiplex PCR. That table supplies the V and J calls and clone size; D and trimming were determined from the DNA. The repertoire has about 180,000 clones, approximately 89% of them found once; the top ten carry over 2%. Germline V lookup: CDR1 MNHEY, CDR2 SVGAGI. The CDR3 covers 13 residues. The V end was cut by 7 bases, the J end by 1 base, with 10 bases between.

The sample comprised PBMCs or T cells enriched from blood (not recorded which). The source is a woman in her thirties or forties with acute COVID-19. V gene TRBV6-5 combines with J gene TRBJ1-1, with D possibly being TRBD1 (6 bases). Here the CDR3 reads CASTSTGNTEAFF. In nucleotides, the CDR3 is TGTGCCAGCACCTCGACAGGGAACACTGAAGCTTTCTTT.